These T cell receptor beta chains were read from a single sample in a study of blood T cell repertoires in COVID-19. Produced via immunoSEQ multiplex PCR; TCRdb's table is partial and in-frame only. The table includes around 300,000 clones, approximately 86% detected once. The sequenced sample was PBMCs or T cells enriched from blood (not recorded which). All receptors derive from a woman aged 18 to 35 who had recovered from COVID-19. Each CDR3 is given with its conserved first and last residue. D genes are given only for firm matches. Rows may omit the clone size; those that give it use once, few, many or a size class.

>TRBD2|TRBV9|TRBJ2-7|NA
TGTGCCAGCAGCCCGCGAGCGGGAGGGCCGGGGTCCTACGAGCAGTACTTC
CASSPRAGGPGSYEQYF
>NA|TRBV15|TRBJ2-7|NA
TGTGCCACCAGCAGACCAAGGGGTAGGGATGGCGACGAGCAGTACTTC
CATSRPRGRDGDEQYF
>NA|TRBV18|TRBJ1-5|NA
TGTGCCAGCTCACCGTGGGGCGATCAGCCCCAGCATTTT
CASSPWGDQPQHF
>TRBD1|TRBV5-1|TRBJ2-3|NA
TGCGCCAGCAGCTTGGCCGTCAGGGGGACCACAGATACGCAGTATTTT
CASSLAVRGTTDTQYF
>TRBD2|TRBV7-9|TRBJ2-3|NA
TGTGCCAGCAGGACGGGACTAGCGGGACCCCCCCCCACAGATACGCAGTATTTT
CASRTGLAGPPPTDTQYF
>NA|TRBV29-1|TRBJ2-1|few
TGCAGCGTTCGGTTAGCGGCCTACAATGAGCAGTTCTTC
CSVRLAAYNEQFF
>NA|TRBV4-3|TRBJ1-2|NA
TGCGCCAGCAGCCAAGAGACTGACAGGTGGGTCGATGGCTACACCTTC
CASSQETDRWVDGYTF
>TRBD1|TRBV10-2|TRBJ1-2|NA
TGCGCCAGCGGGACAGGGGACTATGGCTACACCTTC
CASGTGDYGYTF
>TRBD1|TRBV6-6|TRBJ2-7|NA
TGTGCCAGCTCTTTGGACAGGGGGACCTACGAGCAGTACTTC
CASSLDRGTYEQYF
>NA|TRBV2|TRBJ2-1|once
TGTGCCAGCGGGGGGACAGAATACAATGAGCAGTTCTTC
CASGGTEYNEQFF
>NA|TRBV2|TRBJ1-3|NA
TGTGCCAGCAGTCAACTGAACTCTGGAAACACCATATATTTT
CASSQLNSGNTIYF
>TRBD1|TRBV6-5|TRBJ1-1|NA
TGTGCCAGCAGCCCCGACAGGGGTGTGAACACTGAAGCTTTCTTT
CASSPDRGVNTEAFF
>TRBD1|TRBV18|TRBJ2-7|NA
TGTGCCAGCTCACCACAGAGGGACAGGGACGAGCAGTACTTC
CASSPQRDRDEQYF
>NA|TRBV30|TRBJ2-7|once
TGTGCCTGGAACCGGGACACCCCATACGAGCAGTACTTC
CAWNRDTPYEQYF
>NA|TRBV19|TRBJ2-3|NA
TGTGCCAGTAGTCTTACACGAGCGAGCTTCACAGATACGCAGTATTTT
CASSLTRASFTDTQYF
>NA|TRBV19|TRBJ2-5|NA
TGTGCCAGTAGCCCCCCCGGGAAGGAGACCCAGTACTTC
CASSPPGKETQYF
>TRBD1|TRBV5-4|TRBJ2-7|NA
TGTGCCAGCAGCTTTTGGGACAGGGCCTACGAGCAGTACTTC
CASSFWDRAYEQYF
>NA|TRBV11-3|TRBJ2-1|few
TGTGCCAGCAGCTTCGGGAGTTACAATGAGCAGTTCTTC
CASSFGSYNEQFF
>NA|TRBV10-2|TRBJ1-5|few
TGCGCCAGCAGTGTGGAGTATCAGCCCCAGCATTTT
CASSVEYQPQHF
>NA|TRBV7-3|TRBJ2-2|few
TGTGCCAGCAGCCCGACAGATGACACCGGGGAGCTGTTTTTT
CASSPTDDTGELFF
>TRBD2|TRBV27|TRBJ2-1|NA
TGTGCCAGCAGTACGACTAGCGGGAGTCCCTACAATGAGCAGTTCTTC
CASSTTSGSPYNEQFF
>TRBD2|TRBV5-1|TRBJ2-1|once
TGCGCCAGCAGCTGGATGATAGCGGGAGGGCTTAGTGAGCAGTTCTTC
CASSWMIAGGLSEQFF
>NA|TRBV11-2|TRBJ1-1|NA
TGTGCCAGCAGCCCGGGCGGGGGGGCTGAAGCTTTCTTT
CASSPGGGAEAFF
>NA|TRBV15|TRBJ1-6|NA
TGTGCCACCAGCCGTGGTCAGGGTGGTAATTCACCCCTCCACTTT
CATSRGQGGNSPLHF
>TRBD1|TRBV10-3|TRBJ1-2|NA
TGTGCCATCAGTGGGACAGGGCAAGGCTACACCTTC
CAISGTGQGYTF
>NA|TRBV11-2|TRBJ2-3|NA
TGTGCCAGCAGCTCCTACGGAGGGAGGATTAAGGATACGCAGTATTTT
CASSSYGGRIKDTQYF
>TRBD1|TRBV7-8|TRBJ2-5|NA
TGTGCCAGCAGCTTTGGACAGGATAAGACCCAGTACTTC
CASSFGQDKTQYF
>NA|TRBV5-1|TRBJ1-2|NA
TGCGCCAGCAGCTTGGTCGGCGGCAACTATGGCTACACCTTC
CASSLVGGNYGYTF
>NA|TRBV7-8|TRBJ1-1|few
TGTGCCAGCAGCCCAAGAGCAATACAGGGGAACACTGAAGCTTTCTTT
CASSPRAIQGNTEAFF
>NA|TRBV7-2|TRBJ1-2|NA
TGTGCCAGCAGCTTAGGACAGTGGGATGGCTACACCTTC
CASSLGQWDGYTF
>NA|TRBV7-9|TRBJ1-3|NA
TGTGCCAGCAGTCTCTCGGGAGGGCAAGGAAACACCATATATTTT
CASSLSGGQGNTIYF
>NA|TRBV5-6|TRBJ1-2|NA
TGTGCCAGCAGCCTACAGGGACCTGGCTACACCTTC
CASSLQGPGYTF
>TRBD1|TRBV5-5|TRBJ2-5|NA
TGTGCCAGCAGCTTACAGGGGGCGCGGGAGACCCAGTACTTC
CASSLQGARETQYF
>TRBD1|TRBV7-9|TRBJ2-7|NA
TGTGCCAGCAGCTTAGACCTGGACAGGGTTAACGAGCAGTACTTC
CASSLDLDRVNEQYF
>TRBD1|TRBV5-1|TRBJ1-1|few
TGCGCCAGCAGCCCCGGACAGGGGGCATACACTGAAGCTTTCTTT
CASSPGQGAYTEAFF
>TRBD2|TRBV10-3|TRBJ2-1|NA
TGTGCCACCACTAGCGGGGGGCAGGGTGAGCAGTTCTTC
CATTSGGQGEQFF
>NA|TRBV21-1|TRBJ1-6|once
TGTGCCAAACGCAGGGCCTATAATTCACCCCTCCACTTT
CAKRRAYNSPLHF
>NA|TRBV6-1|TRBJ1-1|NA
TGTGCCAGCAGTGAGGACCAAGGGGACACTGAAGCTTTCTTT
CASSEDQGDTEAFF
>NA|TRBV19|TRBJ1-5|few
TGTGCCAGTACCCTGAGGAGCGACAGCAATCAGCCCCAGCATTTT
CASTLRSDSNQPQHF
>NA|TRBV2|TRBJ1-4|NA
TGTGCCAGCAGTGATGGGCGGGAAGGGGCCCTTGAAAAACTGTTTTTT
CASSDGREGALEKLFF
>NA|TRBV9|TRBJ1-5|NA
TGTGCCAGCAGCCCCGCGTCCGGCAATCAGCCCCAGCATTTT
CASSPASGNQPQHF
>TRBD1|TRBV23-1|TRBJ1-4|NA
TGCGCCAGCAGTCAGAGGCCAGGGGGAAAGAGAACTAATGAAAAACTGTTTTTT
CASSQRPGGKRTNEKLFF
>NA|TRBV30|TRBJ1-2|NA
TGTGCCTGGAGTTCTGGCCCACAGACTGGCTACACCTTC
CAWSSGPQTGYTF
>TRBD2|TRBV10-3|TRBJ2-7|once
TGTGCCATCAGTGAGGGGGAGGGAGCGCCCTACGAGCAGTACTTC
CAISEGEGAPYEQYF
>NA|TRBV5-6|TRBJ2-7|many
TGTGCCAGCAGCTTGGCCAGTACCTACGAGCAGTACTTC
CASSLASTYEQYF
>NA|TRBV25-1|TRBJ1-5|NA
TGTGCCAGCAGTGAGGACACAATCAGCAATCAGCCCCAGCATTTT
CASSEDTISNQPQHF